The T cell receptor beta chain under discussion was sequenced for a study of circulating and synovial CD4+ cells in juvenile arthritis. The study, taken as a whole, reports: Compared with bulk blood, circulating pathogenic-like lymphocytes shared substantially more CDR3 sequences with synovial T cells. Circulating pathogenic-like and bulk T cells looked alike by Vbeta family usage. Diversity here was lower than in bulk blood CD4 cells.

Assay: immunoSEQ multiplex PCR; the TCRdb copy retains only in-frame clones and omits some. The repertoire has about 3,800 clones, approximately 83% of them found once; the top ten carry about 4.9%. Notes on this clone: Antigen specificity is unknown.

There are 13 residues in the CDR3. With V trimmed by 1 base and J by 7 bases, 1 base remained unmatched. Germline CDR1 SGHVS, CDR2 FQNEAQ. The chain recombines TRBV7-8 with TRBJ2-1; 7 positions agree with TRBD2. This TCR derives from a human donor with juvenile idiopathic arthritis. Sequenced material: CD4+ T cells from synovial fluid. The CDR3 spells CASSLGTRNEQFF. Written as DNA, the CDR3 is TGTGCCAGCAGCTTAGGGACTAGGAATGAGCAGTTCTTC.